A single sample gave rise to the 22 T cell receptor beta chains below, sequenced in a study of vaccination and CD4 T cells after COVID-19 (dated by TCRdb to 2021 to 2024). Antigens for these TCRs are unknown. Sample treatment or condition, as interpreted from the label and publication: roughly ten-day PBMC culture with coronavirus spike peptide pools or control peptides (ViraFEST assay). The library relied on PCR. The sample was run on an Illumina iSeq 100. At the Johns Hopkins FTIC core, DNA from the cultured CD4+ T cells underwent TCR sequencing with the Oncomine TCR Beta short-read assay. The public reads were reprocessed in TCRdb via fastp at Q25 and MiXCR, keeping in-frame beta chains. Identical CDR3 protein sequences are pooled into one entry, listed with their most common genes and DNA. For this sample there are 13,000 to 15,000 distinct CDR3 sequences; 25% to 30% appear just once. Approximately 8.3% of the sample is taken by the ten largest.

Specimen: CD4+ T cells from blood, cultured in vitro. The receptors come from a human donor who had recovered from COVID-19.

The chain employs TRBV11-2 and TRBJ1-2; 10 bases match TRBD1. The CDR3 is 17 amino acids. J was trimmed by 4 bases and V by 5 bases; bases with no gene match: 13. Germline loops: CDR1 SGHAT, CDR2 FQNNGV. The CDR3 DNA follows: TGTGCCAGCAGCCCAATTTCGGGGACAGGGGAGGGCTATGGCTACACCTTC. This gives the protein CASSPISGTGEGYGYTF.

The chain couples TRBV6-2 or TRBV6-3 to TRBJ2-1; tentative D call: TRBD1 (5 bases). V was shortened by 7 bases and J by 10 bases, with 23 bases between the two germline ends. Germline values: CDR1 MNHEY, CDR2 SVGEGT. CDR3 length: 15 amino acids. The CDR3: CASNRQQLGGVEQFF. The CDR3 region has the DNA TGTGCCAGCAACAGACAGCAGCTAGGTGGGGTGGAGCAGTTCTTC.

This clonotype appeared a few times. This chain connects TRBV5-1 to TRBJ1-2; D is possibly TRBD1 (6 bases). The CDR3 spans 17 residues. The germline V gene has CDR1 SGHRS and CDR2 YFSETQ. The V end was cut by 4 bases, the J end by 0 bases, with 19 bases between. The CDR3 DNA reads as TGCGCCAGCAGCCGGGGCCGCCGGACAGTCTCTAACTATGGCTACACCTTC. Protein product: CASSRGRRTVSNYGYTF.

This clonotype was picked up a small number of times. The chain has TRBV7-9 and TRBJ1-2, with 8 bases that match TRBD1. V shed 0 bases, J shed 8 bases, and the junction held 11 bases outside the gene matches. The CDR3 consists of 16 residues. The germline V gene encodes CDR1 SEHNR and CDR2 FQNEAQ (reference sequence). DNA for the CDR3: TGTGCCAGCAGCTTAGCCGTGGGACAGGCGTGGTCCGGCTACACCTTC. Protein product: CASSLAVGQAWSGYTF.

The CDR3 sequence: CASSTSYEQYF. The CDR3 coding sequence is TGTGCCAGCAGTACCTCCTACGAGCAGTACTTC. The chain recombines TRBV12-3 or TRBV12-4 with TRBJ2-7; D is ambiguous. This CDR3 region has 11 residues. V lost 5 bases to trimming and J lost 0 bases, with 2 bases between them.

The chain has TRBV6-2 or TRBV6-3 and TRBJ2-6; perhaps D is TRBD1 or TRBD2 (5 bases each). The CDR3 is 15 residues long. Germline V gives CDR1 MNHEY, CDR2 SVGEGT. V gave up 7 bases and J gave up 0 bases, with 10 bases separating them. The CDR3 is CASTYGASGANVLTF. CDR3 sequence (DNA): TGTGCCAGCACGTACGGGGCCTCTGGGGCCAACGTCCTGACTTTC.

This clonotype was detected only a few times. V gene TRBV9 combines with J gene TRBJ1-2; D is ambiguous. V lost 2 bases, J lost 2 bases, and 7 bases lay in between. The CDR3 sequence is 13 residues long. Germline-derived CDR1 and CDR2 are SGDLS and YYNGEE. The CDR3 is CASSVSSNYGYTF. CDR3 bases: TGTGCCAGCAGCGTGTCCAGCAACTATGGCTACACCTTC.

The chain combines TRBV6-5 with TRBJ1-6; 7 nucleotides match TRBD1. The CDR3 is 15 residues long. Germline V gives CDR1 MNHEY, CDR2 SVGAGI. V lost 2 bases, J lost 6 bases, and 4 bases stayed unmatched. The CDR3 is CASSYQDRSNSPLHF. The CDR3 DNA follows: TGTGCCAGCAGTTACCAGGACAGGAGTAATTCACCCCTCCACTTT.

This clonotype was counted a few times. This rearrangement joins TRBV6-5 to TRBJ2-1; 9 nucleotides agree with TRBD2. The germline gives CDR1 MNHEY, CDR2 SVGAGI. The CDR3 runs 19 residues. The junction had 19 bases not matched to a gene; V was cut back by 2 bases and J by 8 bases. CDR3 nucleotides: TGTGCCAGCAGTTACCCCAAGAGGGGCGGGGGGGCCATGTTACATGAGCAGTTCTTC. Amino acid sequence: CASSYPKRGGGAMLHEQFF.

This sequence joins TRBV10-3 and TRBJ2-1, with 10 bases matching TRBD2. The CDR3 loop spans 14 amino acids. The V gene's germline CDR1 is ENHRY and CDR2 SYGVKD. Trimming at V came to 7 bases and at J to 6 bases, leaving 6 bases not matched to a gene. This CDR3 is CAIMSGGAGNEQFF. CDR3 nucleotide sequence: TGTGCCATCATGAGCGGGGGGGCAGGCAATGAGCAGTTCTTC.

The chain employs TRBV6-1 and TRBJ1-2; D call uncertain. Germline-derived CDR1 and CDR2 are MNHNS and SASEGT. Deletions cut 6 bases from V and 2 bases from J, with 10 bases between. The CDR3 length is 13 residues. The CDR3: CASRVGGNYGYTF. The CDR3 DNA sequence: TGTGCCAGCAGAGTGGGAGGCAACTATGGCTACACCTTC.

The gene calls are TRBV30 and TRBJ2-7; D is possibly TRBD1 or TRBD2 (5 bases each). CDR1 is GTSNPN and CDR2 is SVGIG in the germline V gene (reference sequence). The CDR3 has 14 amino acids. Trimming took 4 bases from V and 5 from J, leaving 18 bases between them. The CDR3 here is CAWIPRGAPHEQYF. CDR3 sequence (DNA): TGTGCCTGGATCCCGAGGGGCGCGCCGCACGAGCAGTACTTC.

V usage is TRBV18 and J usage is TRBJ2-7, with 8 nucleotides matching TRBD1. The germline CDR1 and CDR2 sequences are KGHSH and LQKENI. The CDR3 is 15 residues long. Trimming at V came to 4 bases and at J to 4 bases, leaving 9 bases not matched to a gene. The CDR3 DNA reads as TGTGCCAGCTCACAAGGGGCAGGGGGCGTGTACGAGCAGTACTTC. Its protein product is CASSQGAGGVYEQYF.

This clonotype was observed a few times. The chain recombines TRBV12-3 or TRBV12-4 with TRBJ1-2, with 7 nucleotides matching TRBD1. This CDR3 region has 17 residues. J was trimmed by 4 bases and V by 2 bases; bases with no gene match: 13. The CDR3 here is CASSLSGATGVSYGYTF. The CDR3 nucleotides are TGTGCCAGCAGTTTATCTGGCGCAACAGGGGTTTCCTATGGCTACACCTTC.

This clonotype has just a few counts. V gene TRBV4-1 combines with J gene TRBJ2-2; perhaps TRBD2 as D (6 bases). The CDR3 is 17 amino acids. In germline, CDR1 is MGHRA, CDR2 YSYEKL. Trimming left V 0 bases short and J 5 bases short, with 16 bases between. CDR3 residues: CASSQEVPAGGTGELFF. CDR3 bases: TGCGCCAGCAGCCAAGAAGTCCCGGCCGGAGGGACCGGGGAGCTGTTTTTT.

The V and J genes are TRBV7-8 and TRBJ1-1, with 7 nucleotides matching TRBD1. Germline CDR1 is SGHVS and CDR2 is FQNEAQ. V lost 5 bases, J lost 3 bases, and 9 bases stayed unmatched. This CDR3 is built from 15 residues. CDR3 coding DNA: TGTGCCAGCAGCCCCGACAGGGTTCCTGACACTGAAGCTTTCTTT. This gives the protein CASSPDRVPDTEAFF.

A few counts support this clonotype. The chain uses TRBV2 and TRBJ1-4; TRBD1 matches 7 bases. CDR1 is SNHLY and CDR2 is FYNNEI in the germline V gene. This CDR3 region has 14 residues. The V gene end was trimmed by 4 bases and the J gene end by 7 bases; junction bases not matched to a gene: 6. CDR3 sequence reads: CASSVQGRSEKLFF. CDR3 sequence (DNA): TGTGCCAGCAGTGTACAGGGGCGGAGTGAAAAACTGTTTTTT. The entire variable domain, with the rest obtained from reference TRBV2 and TRBJ1-4, is as follows: EPEVTQTPSHQVTQMGQEVILRCVPISNHLYFYWYRQILGQKVEFLVSFYNNEISEKSEIFDDQFSVERPDGSNFTLKIRSTKLEDSAMYFCASSVQGRSEKLFFGSGTQLSVL.

The chain links TRBV19 to TRBJ1-6, with D unresolved. Germline V CDR1 and CDR2: LNHDA, SQIVND (reference sequence). Deletions cut 7 bases from V and 6 bases from J, with 13 bases between. The CDR3 consists of 14 residues. The CDR3 loop reads CASKGAGVNSPLHF. The CDR3 DNA reads TGTGCCAGTAAAGGAGCCGGGGTTAATTCACCCCTCCACTTT.

The chain couples TRBV5-4 to TRBJ1-2; D may be TRBD1 (5 bases). Per the germline V gene, CDR1 is SGHNT and CDR2 is YYREEE (reference sequence). CDR3 length equals 13 residues. V was pared by 2 bases and J by 6 bases, with 11 bases between. For the CDR3, the DNA is TGTGCCAGCAGCTTCCCCAGGGCCGATGGCTACACCTTC. Its translation: CASSFPRADGYTF.

The rearrangement joins TRBV19 to TRBJ1-2, with 12 nucleotides matching TRBD1. Losses at the gene ends were 4 bases for V and 3 bases for J; bases not matched to a gene: 12. Germline CDR1 and CDR2: LNHDA and SQIVND (reference sequence). The CDR3 has 18 residues. CDR3 sequence reads: CASSNLGTGGATHYGYTF. CDR3 coding DNA: TGTGCCAGTAGTAACTTGGGGACAGGGGGCGCGACCCACTATGGCTACACCTTC.

The genes are TRBV4-1 and TRBJ2-2; 10 nucleotides align to TRBD2. V shed 1 base, J shed 5 bases, and the junction held 10 bases outside the gene matches. CDR1 is MGHRA and CDR2 is YSYEKL in the germline V gene. CDR3 length: 18 amino acids. Written as DNA, the CDR3 is TGCGCCAGCAGCCAAGTCGGTCTAGCGGGGGCCTTGACCGGGGAGCTGTTTTTT. It encodes CASSQVGLAGALTGELFF.

This clonotype showed up just a few times. This chain connects TRBV5-1 to TRBJ1-5; D ambiguous. Germline CDR1 SGHRS, CDR2 YFSETQ. Between the trimmed V and J ends, which lost 3 bases and 0 bases, there was a span of 13 bases. CDR3 length: 16 residues. In DNA, the CDR3 is TGCGCCAGCAGCTCGGGCGACGGTGCTAGCAATCAGCCCCAGCATTTT. Residues: CASSSGDGASNQPQHF.